The rows below give T cell receptor beta chains drawn from one sample of a study of blood T cells in healthy people across ages. In TCRdb, the 5' RACE reads were re-called with MiXCR into one record per CDR3 protein. The sample holds approximately 680,000 distinct CDR3 sequences, less than 40% seen once. The material sequenced was blood. The receptors were gathered from a woman at least 80 years old in good health. The CDR3 runs from the conserved cysteine through the conserved F or W.

v_gene	j_gene	CDR3aa
TRBV5-1	TRBJ2-2	CASSGANTGELFF
TRBV11-2	TRBJ2-7	CASSIVGGGSYEQYF
TRBV28	TRBJ2-1	CASSRLLAGGYNEQFF
TRBV12-5	TRBJ2-1	CASGLGTTYNEQFF
TRBV5-1	TRBJ2-6	CASSLAGPSASGANVLTF
TRBV7-3	TRBJ1-2	CASSRQGFDYGYTF
TRBV20-1	TRBJ1-2	CSASTGTWYGYTF
TRBV20-1	TRBJ2-5	CSAIQNWETQYF
TRBV7-2	TRBJ2-1	CASSLARGGAGGPYNEQFF
TRBV7-2	TRBJ2-5	CASSQGLAGGRQETQYF
TRBV5-1	TRBJ1-6	CASSLAGGGGAYSPLHF
TRBV7-9	TRBJ2-7	CASSFYSLPEQYF
TRBV2	TRBJ1-1	CASRWTALNTEAFF
TRBV7-3	TRBJ2-3	CASSFSGSGDTQYF
TRBV27	TRBJ2-5	CASSLRPGSAGAYSGTQYF
TRBV7-8	TRBJ1-5	CASSRTGDSNQPQHF
TRBV28	TRBJ2-5	CASISGGGATEQYF
TRBV20-1	TRBJ2-7	CSARDLGSYEQYF
TRBV6-2/TRBV6-3	TRBJ2-5	CASLLKETQYF
TRBV29-1	TRBJ2-5	CSVVGFLGQGPETQYF
TRBV24-1	TRBJ2-3	CATSDSGLAGGDTQYF
TRBV7-2	TRBJ2-1	CASSLYETGAYNKQFF
TRBV9	TRBJ2-3	CASSVGLGGTSGGATDTQYF
TRBV5-1	-	CASSYTSGRADEQYF
TRBV9	TRBJ2-7	CAGSVVLGGGQYF
TRBV5-1	TRBJ2-7	CASSFPPMVGTAAYEQYF
TRBV6-6	TRBJ1-3	CASREPGQYSGNTIYF
TRBV7-6	TRBJ2-1	CASSVASGGSSYNEQFF
TRBV6-2/TRBV6-3	TRBJ1-2	CASSPAAGAYGYTF
TRBV5-5	TRBJ2-3	CASLGILLTGPPTDTQYF
TRBV15	TRBJ2-7	CATSREGGGAPYEQYF
TRBV5-1	TRBJ2-5	CASSRGTSQETQYF
TRBV20-1	TRBJ2-7	CSASRDASGAFRSSYEQYF
TRBV7-8	TRBJ2-5	CASSLGQGRQETQYF
TRBV7-8	TRBJ1-1	CASGLGGGNTEAFF
TRBV7-2	TRBJ2-5	CASSSPGQHLTQYF
TRBV12-3/TRBV12-4	TRBJ1-6	CASSLGGGPTVAPHF
TRBV29-1	TRBJ2-7	CSVEAPGRSSYEQYF
TRBV6-4	TRBJ2-1	CASSDRDREQFF
TRBV6-1	TRBJ1-5	CASSDRNPPTAQHF
TRBV3-1	TRBJ1-5	CASSQEGTNQPQHF
TRBV7-2	TRBJ2-7	CASSLRQLPYEQYF
TRBV30	TRBJ2-2	CAWLLRGDTGELFF
TRBV4-1	-	CASSQGGGRDPFYEQYF
TRBV5-8	TRBJ2-3	CASSMGLFNTDTQYF
TRBV20-1	TRBJ2-7	CSARDGAAHSYEQYF
TRBV11-2	TRBJ2-3	CASSSGSVGFADTQYF
TRBV7-9	TRBJ2-5	CASSLGPAQETQYF
TRBV5-1	TRBJ2-7	CASSLAAGRYEQYF
TRBV7-3	TRBJ2-3	CASSLKRVSTDTQYF
TRBV7-9	TRBJ1-1	CASGDHRQGRSADAFF
TRBV29-1	TRBJ2-7	CSVGKQGHRYEQYF
TRBV12-3/TRBV12-4	TRBJ1-1	CASSFGQANTEAFF
TRBV5-8	TRBJ2-7	CASSSGQGLGYEQYF
TRBV15	TRBJ2-3	CATSRDLAGSSTDTQYF
TRBV4-1	TRBJ1-2	CASSQPPGAGGYTF
TRBV6-5	TRBJ1-3	CASRSRGPGNTIYF
TRBV5-6	TRBJ2-3	CASSSSGALFRDTQYF